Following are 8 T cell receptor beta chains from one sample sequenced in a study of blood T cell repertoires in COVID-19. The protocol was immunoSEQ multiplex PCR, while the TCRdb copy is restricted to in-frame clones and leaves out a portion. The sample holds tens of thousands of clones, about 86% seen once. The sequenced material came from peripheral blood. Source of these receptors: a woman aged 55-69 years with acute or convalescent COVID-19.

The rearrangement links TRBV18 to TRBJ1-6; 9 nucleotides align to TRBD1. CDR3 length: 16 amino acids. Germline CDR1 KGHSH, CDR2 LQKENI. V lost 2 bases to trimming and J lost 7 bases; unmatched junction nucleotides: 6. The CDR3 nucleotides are TGTGCCAGCTCACCATTTCCCGGGACAGGGAATTCACCCCTCCACTTT. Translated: CASSPFPGTGNSPLHF.

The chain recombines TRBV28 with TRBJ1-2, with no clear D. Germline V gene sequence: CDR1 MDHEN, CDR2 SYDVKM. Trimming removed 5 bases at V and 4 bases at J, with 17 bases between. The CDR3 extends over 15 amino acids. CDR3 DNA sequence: TGTGCCAGCAGTACAACCGATCAGGTTCTCTATGGCTACACCTTC. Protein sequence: CASSTTDQVLYGYTF.

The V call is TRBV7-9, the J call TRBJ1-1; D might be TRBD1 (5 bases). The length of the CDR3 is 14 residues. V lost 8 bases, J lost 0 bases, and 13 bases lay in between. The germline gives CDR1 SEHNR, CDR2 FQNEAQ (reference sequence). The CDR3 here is CASCDGGMNTEAFF. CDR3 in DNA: TGTGCCAGCTGCGACGGGGGGATGAACACTGAAGCTTTCTTT.

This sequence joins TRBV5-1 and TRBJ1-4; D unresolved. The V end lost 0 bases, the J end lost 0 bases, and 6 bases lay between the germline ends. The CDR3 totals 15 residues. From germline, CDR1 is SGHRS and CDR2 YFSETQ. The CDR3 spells CASSLAGSTNEKLFF. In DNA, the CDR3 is TGCGCCAGCAGCTTGGCGGGATCAACTAATGAAAAACTGTTTTTT.

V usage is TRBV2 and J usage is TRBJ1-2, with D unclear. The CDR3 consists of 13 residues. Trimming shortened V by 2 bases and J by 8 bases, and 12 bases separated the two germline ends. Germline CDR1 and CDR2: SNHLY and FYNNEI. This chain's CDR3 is CASSESGWRGYTF. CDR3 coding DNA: TGTGCCAGCAGTGAATCCGGGTGGCGGGGCTACACCTTC. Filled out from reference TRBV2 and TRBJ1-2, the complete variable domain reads EPEVTQTPSHQVTQMGQEVILRCVPISNHLYFYWYRQILGQKVEFLVSFYNNEISEKSEIFDDQFSVERPDGSNFTLKIRSTKLEDSAMYFCASSESGWRGYTFGSGTRLTVV.

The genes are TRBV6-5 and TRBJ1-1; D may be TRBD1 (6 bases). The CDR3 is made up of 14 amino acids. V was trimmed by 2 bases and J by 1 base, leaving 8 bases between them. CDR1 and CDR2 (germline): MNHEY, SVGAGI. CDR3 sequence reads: CASSYGTKNTEAFF. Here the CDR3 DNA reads TGTGCCAGCAGTTACGGGACAAAGAACACTGAAGCTTTCTTT.

The CDR3 is CASSFDSGGNQPQHF. In DNA form, the CDR3 reads TGTGCCAGCAGCTTCGACTCGGGGGGCAATCAGCCCCAGCATTTT. V is TRBV7-2 and J is TRBJ1-5; a possible D gene is TRBD1 (5 bases). The CDR3 sequence is 15 residues long. V lost 3 bases and J 2 bases, leaving 11 bases between the germline ends. The germline gives CDR1 SGHTA, CDR2 FQGNSA.

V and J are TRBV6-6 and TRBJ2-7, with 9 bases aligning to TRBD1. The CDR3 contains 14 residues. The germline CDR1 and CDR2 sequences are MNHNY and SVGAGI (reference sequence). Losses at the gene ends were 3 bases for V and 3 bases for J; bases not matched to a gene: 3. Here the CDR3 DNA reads TGTGCCAGCAGTTATCAGACAGGGGGCTACGAGCAGTACTTC. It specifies CASSYQTGGYEQYF.